The clone carrying this T cell receptor beta chain occurred a few times. Its target is unknown. Investigators prepared the TCR beta libraries by applying iRepertoire HTBI primers and Arm-PCR of CDR3 regions. One entry per CDR3 protein results from TCRdb running MiXCR on the multiplex PCR reads. The sample contains approximately 290,000 distinct CDR3 sequences, around 23% of which appear only once. The data derive from a study of regulatory T cells in long-lasting Graves disease. Whole-study results and caveats: Whereas new patients shared 900 to 1,000 public clonotypes, persistent patients shared more, at a few thousand.

Time point reported: persistent/refractory GD, antithyroid drugs over 5 years with positive TRAb. Following extraction of RNA from PBMCs, that RNA was used to make the TCR library. The germline V gene has CDR1 MNHNS and CDR2 SASEGT. With V trimmed by 8 bases and J by 7 bases, 5 bases remained unmatched. The CDR3 has 14 amino acids. Specimen: peripheral blood mononuclear cells (PBMCs), collected when the disease was refractory, from a patient treated with antithyroid drugs. This chain joins TRBV6-1 and TRBJ1-6, with 10 positions matching TRBD1. The TCR comes from a female donor with Graves disease. CDR3 DNA sequence: TGTGCCAGCTGGGGACAGGGGAGCAATTCACCCCTCCACTTT. Protein product: CASWGQGSNSPLHF.